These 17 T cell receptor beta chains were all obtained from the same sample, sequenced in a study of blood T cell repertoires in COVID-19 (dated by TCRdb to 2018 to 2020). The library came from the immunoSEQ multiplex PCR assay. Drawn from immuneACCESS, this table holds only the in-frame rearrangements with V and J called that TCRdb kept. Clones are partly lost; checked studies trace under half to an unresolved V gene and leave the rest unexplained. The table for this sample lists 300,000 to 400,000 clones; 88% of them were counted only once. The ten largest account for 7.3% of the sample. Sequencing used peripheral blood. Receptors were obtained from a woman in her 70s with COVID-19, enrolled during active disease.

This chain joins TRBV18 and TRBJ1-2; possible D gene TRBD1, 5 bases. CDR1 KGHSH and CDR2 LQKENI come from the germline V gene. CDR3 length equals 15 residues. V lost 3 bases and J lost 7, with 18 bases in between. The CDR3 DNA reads TGTGCCAGCTCACCCCTTCAGGGCCCTCGAGGTGGCTACACCTTC. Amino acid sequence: CASSPLQGPRGGYTF.

CDR3 loop: CASRRGTGDYNEQFF. The CDR3 DNA sequence: TGCGCCAGCAGACGAGGGACAGGGGATTACAATGAGCAGTTCTTC. The chain joins TRBV4-1 to TRBJ2-1; 10 nucleotides align to TRBD1. CDR1 is MGHRA, CDR2 YSYEKL, per germline. The V gene end was trimmed by 6 bases and the J gene end by 4 bases; junction bases not matched to a gene: 6. This CDR3 has 15 amino acids.

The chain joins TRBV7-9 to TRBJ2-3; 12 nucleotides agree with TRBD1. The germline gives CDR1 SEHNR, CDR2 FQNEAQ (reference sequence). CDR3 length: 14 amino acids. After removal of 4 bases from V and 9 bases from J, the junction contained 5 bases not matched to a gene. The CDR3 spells CASSSGQGAGTQYF. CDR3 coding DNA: TGTGCCAGCAGCTCGGGACAGGGGGCAGGGACGCAGTATTTT.

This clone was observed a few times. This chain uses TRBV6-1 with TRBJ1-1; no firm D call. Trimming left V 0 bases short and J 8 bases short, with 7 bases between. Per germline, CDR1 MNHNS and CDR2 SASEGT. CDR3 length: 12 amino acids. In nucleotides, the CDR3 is TGTGCCAGCAGTGAAGCCATGAGGGAAGCTTTCTTT. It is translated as CASSEAMREAFF.

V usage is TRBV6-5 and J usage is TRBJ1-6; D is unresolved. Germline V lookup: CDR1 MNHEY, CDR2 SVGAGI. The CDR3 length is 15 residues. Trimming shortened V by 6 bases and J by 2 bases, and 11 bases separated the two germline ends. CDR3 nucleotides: TGTGCCAGCAGCCCCAGAGGCACCTATAATTCACCCCTCCACTTT. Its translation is CASSPRGTYNSPLHF.

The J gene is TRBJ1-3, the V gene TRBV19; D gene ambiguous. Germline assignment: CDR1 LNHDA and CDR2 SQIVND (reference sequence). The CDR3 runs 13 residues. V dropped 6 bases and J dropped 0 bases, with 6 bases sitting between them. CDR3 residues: CASRQLSGNTIYF. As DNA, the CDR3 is TGTGCCAGTAGGCAACTCTCTGGAAACACCATATATTTT.

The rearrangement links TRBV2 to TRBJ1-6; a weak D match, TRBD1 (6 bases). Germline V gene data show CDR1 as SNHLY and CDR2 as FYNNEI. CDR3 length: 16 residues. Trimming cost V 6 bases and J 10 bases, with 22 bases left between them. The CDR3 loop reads CASSSGGGSPPSPLHF. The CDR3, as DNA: TGTGCCAGCAGCTCGGGAGGGGGATCCCCCCCGTCACCCCTCCACTTT. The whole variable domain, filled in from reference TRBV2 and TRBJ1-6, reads EPEVTQTPSHQVTQMGQEVILRCVPISNHLYFYWYRQILGQKVEFLVSFYNNEISEKSEIFDDQFSVERPDGSNFTLKIRSTKLEDSAMYFCASSSGGGSPPSPLHFGNGTRLTVT.

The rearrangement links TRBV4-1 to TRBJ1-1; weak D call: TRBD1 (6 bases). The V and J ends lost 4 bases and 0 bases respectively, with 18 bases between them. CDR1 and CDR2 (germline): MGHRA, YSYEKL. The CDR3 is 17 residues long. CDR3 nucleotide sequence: TGCGCCAGCAGCCTATCTCGTTGGGGGCTCGTGAACACTGAAGCTTTCTTT. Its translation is CASSLSRWGLVNTEAFF.

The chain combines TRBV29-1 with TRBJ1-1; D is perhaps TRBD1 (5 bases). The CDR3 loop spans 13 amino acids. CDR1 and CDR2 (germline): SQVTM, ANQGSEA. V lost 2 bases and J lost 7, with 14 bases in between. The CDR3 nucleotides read TGCAGCGTTGAACCTGGACACCCAAATGAAGCTTTCTTT. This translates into CSVEPGHPNEAFF.

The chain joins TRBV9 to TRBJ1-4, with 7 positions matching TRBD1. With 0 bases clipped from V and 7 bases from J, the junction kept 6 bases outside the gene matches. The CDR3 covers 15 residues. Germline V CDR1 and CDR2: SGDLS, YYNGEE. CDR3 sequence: CASSVGGTGAEKLFF. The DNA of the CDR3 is TGTGCCAGCAGCGTAGGGGGAACAGGGGCTGAAAAACTGTTTTTT. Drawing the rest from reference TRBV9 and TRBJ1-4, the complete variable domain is DSGVTQTPKHLITATGQRVTLRCSPRSGDLSVYWYQQSLDQGLQFLIQYYNGEERAKGNILERFSAQQFPDLHSELNLSSLELGDSALYFCASSVGGTGAEKLFFGSGTQLSVL.

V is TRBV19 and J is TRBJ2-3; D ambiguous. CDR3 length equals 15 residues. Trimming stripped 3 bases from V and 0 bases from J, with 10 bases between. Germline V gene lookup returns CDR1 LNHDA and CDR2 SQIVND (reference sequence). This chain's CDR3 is CASSMTWSSTDTQYF. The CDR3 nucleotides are TGTGCCAGTAGTATGACTTGGAGTAGCACAGATACGCAGTATTTT.

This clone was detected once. CDR3 DNA sequence: TGTGCCAGCAGCCGAGGACGGACGACTATGAACACTGAAGCTTTCTTT. Amino acid sequence: CASSRGRTTMNTEAFF. The chain links TRBV3-1 (or the pseudogene TRBV3-2) to TRBJ1-1; D unclear. CDR3 size: 16 residues. The V and J ends lost 4 bases and 0 bases respectively, with 15 bases between them. Germline CDR1 LGHDT, CDR2 YNNKEL (reference sequence).

The CDR3 DNA sequence: TGTGCCAGTAGTATGGCAACAACAGGGGGGTCGAGGCCCCAGCATTTT. Amino acid sequence: CASSMATTGGSRPQHF. The rearrangement uses TRBV19 and TRBJ1-5; 8 nucleotides line up with TRBD1. The trim removed 3 bases at V and 9 bases at J, leaving 13 bases unmatched. The CDR3 consists of 16 residues. Looked up from germline, CDR1 is LNHDA and CDR2 is SQIVND (reference sequence).

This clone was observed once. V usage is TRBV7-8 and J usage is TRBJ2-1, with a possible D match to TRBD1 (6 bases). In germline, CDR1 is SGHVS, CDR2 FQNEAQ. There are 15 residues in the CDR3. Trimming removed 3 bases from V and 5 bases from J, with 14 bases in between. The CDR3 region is CASSLTGPFNNEQFF. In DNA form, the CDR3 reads TGTGCCAGCAGCTTGACAGGCCCATTTAACAATGAGCAGTTCTTC.

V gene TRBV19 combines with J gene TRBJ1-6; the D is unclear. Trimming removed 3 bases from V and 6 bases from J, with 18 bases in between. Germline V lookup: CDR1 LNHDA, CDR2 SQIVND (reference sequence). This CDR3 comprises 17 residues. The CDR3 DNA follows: TGTGCCAGTAGTATTTATGGGTCGACTGATCGTAATTCACCCCTCCACTTT. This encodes CASSIYGSTDRNSPLHF.

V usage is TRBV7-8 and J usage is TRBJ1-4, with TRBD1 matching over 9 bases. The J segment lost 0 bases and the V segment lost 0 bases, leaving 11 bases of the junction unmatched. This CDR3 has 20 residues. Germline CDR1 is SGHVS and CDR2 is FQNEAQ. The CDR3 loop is CASSLAPTGGLLTTNEKLFF. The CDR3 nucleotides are TGTGCCAGCAGCTTAGCTCCGACAGGGGGTTTACTGACAACTAATGAAAAACTGTTTTTT.

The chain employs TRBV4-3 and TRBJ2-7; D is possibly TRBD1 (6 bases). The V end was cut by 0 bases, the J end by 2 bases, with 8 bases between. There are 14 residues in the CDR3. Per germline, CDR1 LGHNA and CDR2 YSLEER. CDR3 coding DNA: TGCGCCAGCAGCCAAGATCAGGGGCCCTACGAGCAGTACTTC. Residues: CASSQDQGPYEQYF.